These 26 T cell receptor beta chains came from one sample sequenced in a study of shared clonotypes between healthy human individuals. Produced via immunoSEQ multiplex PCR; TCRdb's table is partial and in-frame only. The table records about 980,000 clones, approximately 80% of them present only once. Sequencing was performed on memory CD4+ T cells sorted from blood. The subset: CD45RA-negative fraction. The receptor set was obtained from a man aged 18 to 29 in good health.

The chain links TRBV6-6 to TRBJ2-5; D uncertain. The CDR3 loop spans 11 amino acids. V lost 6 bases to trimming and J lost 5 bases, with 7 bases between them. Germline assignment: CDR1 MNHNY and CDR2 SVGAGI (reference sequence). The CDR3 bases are TGTGCCAGCAGGGTGGATGAGACCCAGTACTTC. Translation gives CASRVDETQYF.

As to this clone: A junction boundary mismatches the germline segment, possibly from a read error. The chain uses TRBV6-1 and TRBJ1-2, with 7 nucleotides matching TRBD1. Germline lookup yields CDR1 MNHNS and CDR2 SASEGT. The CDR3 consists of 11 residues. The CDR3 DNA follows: TGTGCCAGCAGTGAAGCGCGGGACAGTAACTTC. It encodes CASSEARDSNF.

CDR3: CASATEPFSYEQYF. The CDR3 DNA follows: TGTGCCAGTGCCACAGAACCCTTCTCCTACGAGCAGTACTTC. This rearrangement joins TRBV19 to TRBJ2-7; D not resolved. This CDR3 region has 14 residues. Between the trimmed V and J ends, which lost 8 bases and 0 bases, there was a span of 14 bases. Per the germline V gene, CDR1 is LNHDA and CDR2 is SQIVND (reference sequence).

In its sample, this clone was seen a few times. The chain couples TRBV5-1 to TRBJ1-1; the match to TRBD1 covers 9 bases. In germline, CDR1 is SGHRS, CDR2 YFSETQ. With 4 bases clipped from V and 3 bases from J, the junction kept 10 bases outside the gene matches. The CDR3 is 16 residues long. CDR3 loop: CASSPTGTGLHTEAFF. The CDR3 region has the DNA TGCGCCAGCAGCCCGACCGGGACAGGGTTACACACTGAAGCTTTCTTT.

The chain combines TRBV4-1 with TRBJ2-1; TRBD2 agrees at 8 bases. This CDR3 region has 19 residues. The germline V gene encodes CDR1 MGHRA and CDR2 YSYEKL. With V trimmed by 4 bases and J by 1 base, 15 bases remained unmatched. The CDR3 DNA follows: TGCGCCAGCAGCCCTCTCCCGGCAAGCGGGAGCCCTTCCTACAATGAGCAGTTCTTC. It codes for CASSPLPASGSPSYNEQFF.

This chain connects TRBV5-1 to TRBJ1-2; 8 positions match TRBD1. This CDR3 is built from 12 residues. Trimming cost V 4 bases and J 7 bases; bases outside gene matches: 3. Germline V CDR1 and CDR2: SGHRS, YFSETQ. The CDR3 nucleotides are TGCGCCAGCAGCCCGGGACAGGTTGGCTACACCTTC. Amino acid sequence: CASSPGQVGYTF. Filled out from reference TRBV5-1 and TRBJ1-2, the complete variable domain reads KAGVTQTPRYLIKTRGQQVTLSCSPISGHRSVSWYQQTPGQGLQFLFEYFSETQRNKGNFPGRFSGRQFSNSRSEMNVSTLELGDSALYLCASSPGQVGYTFGSGTRLTVV.

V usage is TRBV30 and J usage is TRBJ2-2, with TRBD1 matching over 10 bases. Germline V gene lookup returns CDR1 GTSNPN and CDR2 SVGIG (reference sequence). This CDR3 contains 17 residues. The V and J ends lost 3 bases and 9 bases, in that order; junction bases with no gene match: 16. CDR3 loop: CAWSYPPRDRGRRELFF. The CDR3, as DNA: TGTGCCTGGAGCTACCCCCCCCGGGACAGGGGACGCAGGGAGCTGTTTTTT.

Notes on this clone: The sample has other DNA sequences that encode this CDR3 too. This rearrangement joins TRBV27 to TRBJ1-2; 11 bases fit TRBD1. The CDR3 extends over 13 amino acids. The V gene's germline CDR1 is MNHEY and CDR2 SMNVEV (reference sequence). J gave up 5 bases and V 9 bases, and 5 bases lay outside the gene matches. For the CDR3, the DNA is TGTGCCAGTGCGGACAGGGGGCTTTATGGCTACACCTTC. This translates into CASADRGLYGYTF.

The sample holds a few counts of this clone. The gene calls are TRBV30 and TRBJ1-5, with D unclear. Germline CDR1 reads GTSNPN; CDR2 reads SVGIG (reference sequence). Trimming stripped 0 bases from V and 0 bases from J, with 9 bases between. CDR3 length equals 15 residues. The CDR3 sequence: CAWSVQRNSNQPQHF. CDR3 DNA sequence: TGTGCCTGGAGTGTACAACGGAATAGCAATCAGCCCCAGCATTTT.

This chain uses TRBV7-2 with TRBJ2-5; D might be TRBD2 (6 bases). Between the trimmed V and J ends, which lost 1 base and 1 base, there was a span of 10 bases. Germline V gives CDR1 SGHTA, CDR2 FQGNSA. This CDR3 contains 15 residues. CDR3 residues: CASSLDRGAQETQYF. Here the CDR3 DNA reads TGTGCCAGCAGCTTAGATCGCGGGGCCCAAGAGACCCAGTACTTC. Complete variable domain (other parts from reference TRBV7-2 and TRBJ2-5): GAGVSQSPSNKVTEKGKDVELRCDPISGHTALYWYRQSLGQGLEFLIYFQGNSAPDKSGLPSDRFSAERTGGSVSTLTIQRTQQEDSAVYLCASSLDRGAQETQYFGPGTRLLVL.

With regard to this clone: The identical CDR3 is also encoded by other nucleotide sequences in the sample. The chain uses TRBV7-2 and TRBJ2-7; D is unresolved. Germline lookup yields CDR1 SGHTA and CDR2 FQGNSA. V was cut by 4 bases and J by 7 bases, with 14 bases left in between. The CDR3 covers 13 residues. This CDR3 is CASSSARLGEQYF. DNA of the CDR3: TGTGCCAGCAGCTCCGCCAGGCTTGGGGAGCAGTACTTC.

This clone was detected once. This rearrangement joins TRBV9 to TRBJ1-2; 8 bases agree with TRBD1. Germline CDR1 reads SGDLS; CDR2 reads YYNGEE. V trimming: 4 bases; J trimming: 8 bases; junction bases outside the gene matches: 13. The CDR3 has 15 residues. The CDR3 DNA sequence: TGTGCCAGCAGCCCCGCGGTGACAGGGGTCGACGGCTACACCTTC. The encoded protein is CASSPAVTGVDGYTF.

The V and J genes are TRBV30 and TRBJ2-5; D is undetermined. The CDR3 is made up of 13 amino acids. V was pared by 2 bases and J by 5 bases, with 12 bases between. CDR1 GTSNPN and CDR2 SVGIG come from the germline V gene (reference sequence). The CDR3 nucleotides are TGTGCCTGGAGTAGGGTTACGTCGGAGACCCAGTACTTC. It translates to CAWSRVTSETQYF.

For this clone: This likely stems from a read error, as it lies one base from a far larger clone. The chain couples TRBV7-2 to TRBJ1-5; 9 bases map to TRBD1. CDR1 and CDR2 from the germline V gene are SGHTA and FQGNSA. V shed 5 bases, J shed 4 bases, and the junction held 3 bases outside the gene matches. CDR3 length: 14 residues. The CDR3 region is CASSPGTGNQPQHF. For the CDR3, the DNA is TGTGCCAGCAGCCCCGGGACAGGGAATCAGCCCCAGCATTTT.

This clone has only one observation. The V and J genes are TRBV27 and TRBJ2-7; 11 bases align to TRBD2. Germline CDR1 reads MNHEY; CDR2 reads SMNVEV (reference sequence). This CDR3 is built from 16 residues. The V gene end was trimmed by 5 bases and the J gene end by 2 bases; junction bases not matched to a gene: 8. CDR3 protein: CASSKSLAGGTYEQYF. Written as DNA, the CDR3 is TGTGCCAGCAGTAAATCCCTAGCGGGGGGTACCTACGAGCAGTACTTC.

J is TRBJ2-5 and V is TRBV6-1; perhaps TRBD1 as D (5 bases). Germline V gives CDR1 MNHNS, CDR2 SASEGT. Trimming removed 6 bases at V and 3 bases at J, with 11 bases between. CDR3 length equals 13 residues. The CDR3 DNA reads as TGTGCCAGCAGAGGACACCTAGAAGAGACCCAGTACTTC. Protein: CASRGHLEETQYF.

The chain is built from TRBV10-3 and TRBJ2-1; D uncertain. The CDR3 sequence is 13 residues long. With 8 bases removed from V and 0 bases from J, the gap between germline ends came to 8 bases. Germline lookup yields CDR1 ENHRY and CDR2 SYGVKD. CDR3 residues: CAIYDGSYNEQFF. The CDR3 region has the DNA TGTGCCATCTACGACGGCTCCTACAATGAGCAGTTCTTC.

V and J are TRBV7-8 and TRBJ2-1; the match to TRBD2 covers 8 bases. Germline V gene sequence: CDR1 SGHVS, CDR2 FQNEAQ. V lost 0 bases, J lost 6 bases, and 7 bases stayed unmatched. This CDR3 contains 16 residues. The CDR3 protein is CASSLAPGLVINEQFF. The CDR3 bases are TGTGCCAGCAGCTTAGCCCCGGGACTAGTTATCAATGAGCAGTTCTTC.

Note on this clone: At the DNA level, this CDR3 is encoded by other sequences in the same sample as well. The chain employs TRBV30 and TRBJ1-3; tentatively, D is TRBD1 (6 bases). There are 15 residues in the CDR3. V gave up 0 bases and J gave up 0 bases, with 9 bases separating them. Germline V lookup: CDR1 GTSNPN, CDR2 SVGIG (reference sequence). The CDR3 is CAWSVGGSSGNTIYF. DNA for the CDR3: TGTGCCTGGAGTGTAGGGGGGTCCTCTGGAAACACCATATATTTT. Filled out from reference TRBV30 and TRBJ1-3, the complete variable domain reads SQTIHQWPATLVQPVGSPLSLECTVEGTSNPNLYWYRQAAGRGLQLLFYSVGIGQISSEVPQNLSASRPQDRQFILSSKKLLLSDSGFYLCAWSVGGSSGNTIYFGEGSWLTVV.

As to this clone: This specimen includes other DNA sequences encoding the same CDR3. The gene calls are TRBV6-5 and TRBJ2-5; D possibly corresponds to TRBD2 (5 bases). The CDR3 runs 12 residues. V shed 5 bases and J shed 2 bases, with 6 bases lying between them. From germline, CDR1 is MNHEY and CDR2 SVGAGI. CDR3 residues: CASSPGQETQYF. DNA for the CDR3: TGTGCCAGCAGTCCGGGACAAGAGACCCAGTACTTC.

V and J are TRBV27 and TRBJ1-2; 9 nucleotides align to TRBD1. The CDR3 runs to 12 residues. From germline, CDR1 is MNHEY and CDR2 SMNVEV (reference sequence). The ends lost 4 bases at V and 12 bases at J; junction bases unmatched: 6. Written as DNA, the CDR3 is TGTGCCAGCAGTTCTCCGGGACAGGGTAACACCTTC. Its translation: CASSSPGQGNTF.

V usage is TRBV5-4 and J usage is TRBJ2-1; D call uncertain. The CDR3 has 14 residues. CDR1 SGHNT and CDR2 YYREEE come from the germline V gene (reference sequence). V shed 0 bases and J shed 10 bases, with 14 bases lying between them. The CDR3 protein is CASSLEASFGEQFF. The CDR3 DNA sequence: TGTGCCAGCAGCTTGGAGGCCTCCTTTGGAGAGCAGTTCTTC.

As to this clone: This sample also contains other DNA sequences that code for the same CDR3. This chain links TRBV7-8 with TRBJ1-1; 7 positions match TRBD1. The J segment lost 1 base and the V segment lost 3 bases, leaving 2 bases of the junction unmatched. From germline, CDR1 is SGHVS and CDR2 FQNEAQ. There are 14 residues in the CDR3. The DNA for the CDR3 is TGTGCCAGCAGCTTGAGACAGGGGAACACTGAAGCTTTCTTT. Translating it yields CASSLRQGNTEAFF.

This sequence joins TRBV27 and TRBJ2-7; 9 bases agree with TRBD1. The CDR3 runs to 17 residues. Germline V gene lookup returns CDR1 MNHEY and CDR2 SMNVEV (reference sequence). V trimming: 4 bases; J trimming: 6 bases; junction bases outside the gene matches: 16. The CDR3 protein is CASSSYSGTGTTSEQYF. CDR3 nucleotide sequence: TGTGCCAGCAGTTCCTACTCCGGGACAGGGACCACCTCCGAGCAGTACTTC.

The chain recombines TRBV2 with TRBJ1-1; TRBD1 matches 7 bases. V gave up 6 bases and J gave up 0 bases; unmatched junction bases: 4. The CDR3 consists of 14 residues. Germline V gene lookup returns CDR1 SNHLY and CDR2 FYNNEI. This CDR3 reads CASSRQGMNTEAFF. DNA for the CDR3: TGTGCCAGCAGCCGACAGGGCATGAACACTGAAGCTTTCTTT.

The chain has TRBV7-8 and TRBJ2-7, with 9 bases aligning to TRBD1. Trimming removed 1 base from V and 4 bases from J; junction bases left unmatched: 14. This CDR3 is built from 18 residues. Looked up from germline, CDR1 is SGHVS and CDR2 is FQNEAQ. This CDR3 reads CASSLVVWSGTGSYEQYF. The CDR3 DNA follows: TGTGCCAGCAGCTTAGTCGTGTGGTCCGGGACAGGGTCTTACGAGCAGTACTTC.